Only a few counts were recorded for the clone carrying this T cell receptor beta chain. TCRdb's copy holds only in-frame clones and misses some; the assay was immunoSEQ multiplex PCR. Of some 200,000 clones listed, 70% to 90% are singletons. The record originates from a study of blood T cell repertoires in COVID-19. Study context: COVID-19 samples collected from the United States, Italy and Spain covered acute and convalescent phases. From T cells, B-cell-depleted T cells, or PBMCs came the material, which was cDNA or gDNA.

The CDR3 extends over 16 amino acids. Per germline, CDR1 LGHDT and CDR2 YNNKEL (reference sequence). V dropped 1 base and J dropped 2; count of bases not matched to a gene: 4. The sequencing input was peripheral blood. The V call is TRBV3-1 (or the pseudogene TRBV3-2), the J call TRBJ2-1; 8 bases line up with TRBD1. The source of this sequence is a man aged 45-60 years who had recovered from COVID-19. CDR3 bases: TGTGCCAGCAGCCAAGCTGCAGGGGGCCCCTACAATGAGCAGTTCTTC. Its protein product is CASSQAAGGPYNEQFF.